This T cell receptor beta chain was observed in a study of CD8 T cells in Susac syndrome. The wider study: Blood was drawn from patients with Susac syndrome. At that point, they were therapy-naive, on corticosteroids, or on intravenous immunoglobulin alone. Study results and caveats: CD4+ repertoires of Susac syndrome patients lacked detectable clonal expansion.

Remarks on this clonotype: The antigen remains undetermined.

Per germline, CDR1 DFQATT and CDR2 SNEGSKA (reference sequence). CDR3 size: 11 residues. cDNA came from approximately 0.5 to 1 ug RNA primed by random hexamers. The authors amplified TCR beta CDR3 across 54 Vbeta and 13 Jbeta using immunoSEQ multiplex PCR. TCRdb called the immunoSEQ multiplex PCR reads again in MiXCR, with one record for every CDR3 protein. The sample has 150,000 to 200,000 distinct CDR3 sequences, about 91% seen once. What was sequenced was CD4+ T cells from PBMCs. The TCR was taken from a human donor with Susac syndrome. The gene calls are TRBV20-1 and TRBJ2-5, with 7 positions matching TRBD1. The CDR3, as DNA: TGCGTTACAGGGGACCAAGAGACCCAGTACTTC. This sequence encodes CVTGDQETQYF.